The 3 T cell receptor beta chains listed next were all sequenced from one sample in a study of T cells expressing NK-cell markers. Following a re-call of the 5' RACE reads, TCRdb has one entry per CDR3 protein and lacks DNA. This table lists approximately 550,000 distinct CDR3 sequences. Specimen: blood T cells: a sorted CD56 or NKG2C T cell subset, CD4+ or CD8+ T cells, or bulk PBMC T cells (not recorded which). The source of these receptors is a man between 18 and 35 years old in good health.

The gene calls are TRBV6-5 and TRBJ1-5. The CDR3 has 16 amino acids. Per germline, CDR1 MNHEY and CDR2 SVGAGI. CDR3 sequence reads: CASSFDGRSGNQPQHF.

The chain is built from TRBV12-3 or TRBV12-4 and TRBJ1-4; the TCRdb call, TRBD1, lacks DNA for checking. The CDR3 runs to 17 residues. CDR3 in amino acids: CASSLALSGGSNEKLFF.

The CDR3 sequence: CASSSPRGDTQYF. The J gene is TRBJ2-3, the V gene TRBV6-6. The CDR3 loop spans 13 amino acids. The germline gives CDR1 MNHNY, CDR2 SVGAGI (reference sequence).